This T cell receptor beta chain was documented in a study of T cell repertoires in aging, cancer and after chemotherapy. TRB rearrangements spanning V, D and J were amplified using mixed TRB-A/B primers. A single record per CDR3 protein comes from TCRdb applying MiXCR to the multiplex PCR reads. Of 13,000 or so distinct CDR3 sequences in the sample, under 30% were seen once. V lost 2 bases and J lost 9; bases outside the gene matches: 8. In germline, CDR1 is KGHSH, CDR2 LQKENI. The CDR3 extends over 14 amino acids. TCR beta rearrangements were amplified from peripheral blood genomic DNA. This TCR was sampled from a human donor in good health. J is TRBJ2-7 and V is TRBV18; 9 bases align to TRBD1. Specimen: blood. The CDR3 sequence is CASSPRDREVWQYF. The CDR3 DNA sequence: TGTGCCAGCTCACCAAGGGACAGGGAAGTGTGGCAGTACTTC.